At least ten counts were recorded for the clone carrying this T cell receptor (beta chain). Its target is unknown. Authors of the study amplified TCR beta CDR3 regions from RNA transcripts. The HTBI primer set drove a first-round RT-PCR of the TCR CDR3. TCRdb recomputed calls from the multiplex PCR reads with MiXCR, one row per CDR3 protein. The sample lists hundreds of thousands of distinct CDR3 sequences, roughly 45% occurring once. This record comes from a study of T cells in Graves' hyperthyroidism and ophthalmopathy. Study observations and caveats: Expanded thyroid clonotypes (above 0.001) were mostly also found in blood.

The germline V gene encodes CDR1 SGHTA and CDR2 FQGNSA. CDR3 length equals 12 residues. Trimming left V 8 bases short and J 2 bases short, with 7 bases between. Diagnostic assessment was based on clinical symptoms, serum thyroxine and TRAb, thyroid ultrasound and orbital computed tomography. Material for sequencing was peripheral blood or thyroid tissue (not recorded which). The chain joins TRBV7-2 to TRBJ1-3; D remains ambiguous. The origin of this receptor is an adult man with Graves' disease, either hyperthyroidism or ophthalmopathy (not recorded which). The CDR3 here is CASGPPGNTIYF. The CDR3 nucleotides read TGTGCCAGCGGTCCCCCTGGAAACACCATATATTTT.